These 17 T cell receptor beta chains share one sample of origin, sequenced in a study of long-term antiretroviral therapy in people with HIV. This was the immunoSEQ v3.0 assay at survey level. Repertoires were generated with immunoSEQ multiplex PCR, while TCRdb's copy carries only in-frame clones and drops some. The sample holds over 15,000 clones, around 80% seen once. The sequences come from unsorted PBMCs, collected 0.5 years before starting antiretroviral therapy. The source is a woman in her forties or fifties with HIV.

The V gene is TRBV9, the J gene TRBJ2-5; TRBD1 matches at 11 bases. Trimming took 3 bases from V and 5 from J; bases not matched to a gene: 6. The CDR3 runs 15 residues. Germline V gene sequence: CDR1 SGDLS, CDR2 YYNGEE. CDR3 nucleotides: TGTGCCAGCAGCGACGGACAGGGGGCTTACGAGACCCAGTACTTC. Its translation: CASSDGQGAYETQYF.

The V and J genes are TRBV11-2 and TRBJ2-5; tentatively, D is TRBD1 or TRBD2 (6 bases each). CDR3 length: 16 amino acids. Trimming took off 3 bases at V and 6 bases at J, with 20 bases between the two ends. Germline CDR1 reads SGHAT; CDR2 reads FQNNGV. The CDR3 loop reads CASSFAGNRASKTQYF. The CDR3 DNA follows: TGTGCCAGCAGCTTCGCGGGAAACAGGGCTTCGAAGACCCAGTACTTC.

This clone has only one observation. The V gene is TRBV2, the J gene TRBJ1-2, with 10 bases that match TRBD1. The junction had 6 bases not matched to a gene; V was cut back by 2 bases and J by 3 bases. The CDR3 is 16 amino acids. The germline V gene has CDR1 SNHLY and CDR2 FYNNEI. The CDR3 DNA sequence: TGTGCCAGCAGTGAAATCGGGACAGGGGCCGACTATGGCTACACCTTC. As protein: CASSEIGTGADYGYTF.

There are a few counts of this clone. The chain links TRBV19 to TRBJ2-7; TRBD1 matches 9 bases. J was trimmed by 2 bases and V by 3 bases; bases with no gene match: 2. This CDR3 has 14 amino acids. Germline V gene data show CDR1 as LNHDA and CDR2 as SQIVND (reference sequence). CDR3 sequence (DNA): TGTGCCAGTAGTATTGGGACAGGGACCTACGAGCAGTACTTC. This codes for CASSIGTGTYEQYF.

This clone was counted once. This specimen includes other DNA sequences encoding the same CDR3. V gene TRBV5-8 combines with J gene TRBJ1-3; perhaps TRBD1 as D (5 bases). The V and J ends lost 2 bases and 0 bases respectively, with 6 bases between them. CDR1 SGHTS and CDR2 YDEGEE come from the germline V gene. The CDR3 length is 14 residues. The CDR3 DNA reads TGTGCCAGCAGCTTTCAGGGCTCTGGAAACACCATATATTTT. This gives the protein CASSFQGSGNTIYF. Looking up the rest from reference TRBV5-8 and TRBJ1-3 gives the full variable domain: EAGVTQSPTHLIKTRGQQATLRCSPISGHTSVYWYQQALGLGLQFLLWYDEGEERNRGNFPPRFSGRQFPNYSSELNVNALELEDSALYLCASSFQGSGNTIYFGEGSWLTVV.

CDR3 in amino acids: CASSKKTGVDQPQHF. Written as DNA, the CDR3 is TGTGCCAGCAGCAAAAAGACGGGGGTGGATCAGCCCCAGCATTTT. The V and J genes are TRBV21-1 and TRBJ1-5. TRBV21-1 represents a pseudogene. CDR3 length: 15 residues.

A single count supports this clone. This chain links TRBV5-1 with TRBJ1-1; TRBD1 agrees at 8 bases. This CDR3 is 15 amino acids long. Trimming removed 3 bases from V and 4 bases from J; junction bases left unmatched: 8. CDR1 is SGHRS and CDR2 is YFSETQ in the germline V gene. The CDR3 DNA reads TGCGCCAGCAGCTCTAATCCGGGACAGGCCACTGAAGCTTTCTTT. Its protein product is CASSSNPGQATEAFF.

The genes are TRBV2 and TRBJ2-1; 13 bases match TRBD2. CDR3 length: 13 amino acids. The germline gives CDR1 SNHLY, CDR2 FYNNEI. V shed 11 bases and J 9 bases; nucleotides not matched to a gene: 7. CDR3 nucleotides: TGTGCCGGGACTAGCGGGGCCCCCATTGAGCAGTTCTTC. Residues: CAGTSGAPIEQFF.

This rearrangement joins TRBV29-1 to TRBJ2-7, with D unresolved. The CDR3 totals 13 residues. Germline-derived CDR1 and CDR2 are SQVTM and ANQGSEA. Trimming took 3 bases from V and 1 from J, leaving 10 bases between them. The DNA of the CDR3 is TGCAGCGTTGACGGATCCTCTTCCTACGAGCAGTACTTC. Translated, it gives CSVDGSSSYEQYF.

The CDR3 DNA follows: TGTGCCAGCAGTGCAGAGTACTCTGGAAACACCATATATTTT. As protein: CASSAEYSGNTIYF. V usage is TRBV2 and J usage is TRBJ1-3; D unresolved. V gave up 4 bases and J gave up 0 bases, with 7 bases separating them. Per the germline V gene, CDR1 is SNHLY and CDR2 is FYNNEI. CDR3 length: 14 amino acids.

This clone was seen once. CDR3 DNA: TGTGCCAGCAGTTTTCTCCACTTGGACAGTCGGTTAAGTCAGCCCCAGCATTTT. The encoded protein is CASSFLHLDSRLSQPQHF. The chain joins TRBV7-3 to TRBJ1-5; a weak D match, TRBD1 (6 bases). Trimming took off 6 bases at V and 6 bases at J, with 27 bases between the two ends. The CDR3 sequence is 18 residues long. The germline CDR1 and CDR2 sequences are SGHTA and FQGTGA.

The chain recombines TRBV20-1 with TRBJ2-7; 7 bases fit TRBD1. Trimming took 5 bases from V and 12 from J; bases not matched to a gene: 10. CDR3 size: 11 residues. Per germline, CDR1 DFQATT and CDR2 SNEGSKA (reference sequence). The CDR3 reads CSARKQGQLYF. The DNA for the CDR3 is TGCAGTGCTCGGAAACAGGGACAGCTGTACTTC.

CDR3 DNA sequence: TGCGCCAGCAGCTATGGACAGGGGGCGAACGAGCAGTACTTC. Protein product: CASSYGQGANEQYF. The chain joins TRBV5-1 to TRBJ2-7, with 11 positions matching TRBD1. Germline V CDR1 and CDR2: SGHRS, YFSETQ. The CDR3 has 14 residues. Unmatched junction bases numbered 4, after V lost 3 bases and J lost 5 bases.

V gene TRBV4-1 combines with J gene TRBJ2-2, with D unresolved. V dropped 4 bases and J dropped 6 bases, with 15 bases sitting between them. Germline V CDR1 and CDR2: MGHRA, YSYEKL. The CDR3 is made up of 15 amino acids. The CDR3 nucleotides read TGCGCCAGCAGCCTGAATATGTTGGCCTCCGGGGAGCTGTTTTTT. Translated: CASSLNMLASGELFF.

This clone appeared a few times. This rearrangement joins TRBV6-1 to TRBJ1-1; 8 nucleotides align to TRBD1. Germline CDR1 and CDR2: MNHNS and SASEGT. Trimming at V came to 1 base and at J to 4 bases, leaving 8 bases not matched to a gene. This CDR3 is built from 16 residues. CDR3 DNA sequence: TGTGCCAGCAGTGAAGACTCAGGGGGCCGGGTCACTGAAGCTTTCTTT. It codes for CASSEDSGGRVTEAFF.

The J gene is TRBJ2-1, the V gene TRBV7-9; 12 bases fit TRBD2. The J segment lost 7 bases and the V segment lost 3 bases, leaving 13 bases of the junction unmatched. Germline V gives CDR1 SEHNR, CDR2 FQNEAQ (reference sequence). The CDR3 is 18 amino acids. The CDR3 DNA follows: TGTGCCAGCAGCTTTCGGGCTAGCGGGGGGGCAAAGCTGAATGAGCAGTTCTTC. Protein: CASSFRASGGAKLNEQFF.

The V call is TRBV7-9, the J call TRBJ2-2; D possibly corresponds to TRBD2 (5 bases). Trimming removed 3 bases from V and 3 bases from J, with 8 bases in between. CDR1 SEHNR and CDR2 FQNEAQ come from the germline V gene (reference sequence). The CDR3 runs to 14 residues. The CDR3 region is CASSLDSYTGELFF. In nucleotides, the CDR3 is TGTGCCAGCAGCTTGGACTCCTACACCGGGGAGCTGTTTTTT.